This T cell receptor (beta chain) originates from a study of T cells in Graves' hyperthyroidism and ophthalmopathy (dated by TCRdb to the late 2010s). Context from the whole study: Peripheral blood was sampled at the time of initial diagnosis, prior to any treatment. After sampling, hyperthyroidism patients received methimazole starting at 30 mg daily, and ophthalmopathy patients received high-dose intravenous methylprednisolone. The roughly 100 discovery patients were randomly split 7:3 into training and test sets. According to the paper, TCR Vbeta CDR3 sequencing was carried out on roughly 130 peripheral blood samples, which came from 40 to 45 ophthalmopathy, 70 to 80 hyperthyroidism and approximately 17 progressor patients. To identify TCR V-J signatures that set the groups apart, the researchers used a discovery cohort of roughly 100 patients, made up of roughly 45 with Graves' ophthalmopathy and 57 with stable Graves' hyperthyroidism. Prospective prediction of ophthalmopathy was tested in an independent validation cohort consisting of 18 to 20 hyperthyroidism patients and 17 patients who later progressed to ophthalmopathy. Thyroid tissue and blood T-cell repertoires from roughly 6 Graves' hyperthyroidism patients were also compared in the study. General findings and caveats noted by the study authors: In cross-validation, a model built on a 13 V-J signature told ophthalmopathy apart from stable hyperthyroidism with 85% to 90% sensitivity and approximately 84% specificity, and in testing the same model reached 80%/75%. No statistical method was used to set the sample size in advance, and investigators knew the group allocation. Most expanded thyroid clonotypes (frequency above 0.001) were also detected in blood, a finding suggesting that blood repertoires may reflect thyroid immune responses. In validation, the model predicted progression to ophthalmopathy a median of around 6.5 months before onset, with roughly 70% sensitivity and 72.22% specificity.

In the ophthalmopathy patients, disease was moderately to severely active, with a Clinical Activity Score of 3 or more, a NOSPECS grade of 4 or more, and a duration of less than 3 months. Patients with uncontrolled infections, other autoimmune diseases, pregnancy or lactation were excluded. Clinical symptoms, serum thyroxine and TRAb, thyroid ultrasound, and orbital computed tomography formed the basis for the diagnoses. PBMCs were isolated from 7.5 to 10 ml of fresh peripheral blood by Ficoll-Paque density gradient centrifugation. Total RNA was extracted with Trizol reagent, and quality was checked on an Agilent 2100 Bioanalyzer. As concerns this clonotype: It lacks a known antigen. Germline is not matched at one junction end, which may reflect a read error.

TCR beta CDR3 regions were amplified from RNA transcripts. For the first round of RT-PCR on the TCR CDR3, the HTBI primer set was used together with the Qiagen OneStep RT-PCR kit. Libraries were constructed in a second round of multiplex PCR, after which size selection and purification were carried out. Paired-end sequencing of the libraries was performed with 100 bp reads on an Illumina HiSeq2000. In the source study's methods: SOAPnuke was used to process the raw data, removing reads that contained adapters or uncalled bases, had a mean Phred below 15, or lacked an exact match to the constant primer or identifier. COPE v1.2.5 was used to merge high-quality paired reads, and clonotypes were defined as unique nucleotide sequences. MiTCR v1.1 was used to align clonotypes to the IMGT TRBV, TRBD and TRBJ reference segments. Only V-J combinations with frequency above 0.0001, covering approximately 99% of repertoires, were analysed. A TCS score was defined as the ratio between F50 (clonal expansion) and ExV (chaos), using BLOSUM62-based TCRdist between CDR3 peptides within each V-J. Welch's t-statistics and random forest reduced 500 to 650 V-J features to roughly 13, which were used in a naive Bayes classifier (R e1071). TCRdb handled the public reads itself, with Q25 trimming in fastp and clone calling in MiXCR, and kept productive beta chains. Each entry merges the rows of one CDR3 protein and shows their most common DNA and genes. TCRdb's processing, not the authors' own work, is the source of the V and J calls. Within this sample are fewer than 550,000 distinct CDR3 sequences, with roughly 25% of them counted one time only. The ten largest make up approximately 10% of the sample.

The cysteine opens and the phenylalanine closes a CDR3 of 13 amino acids. Kept here is only the CDR3 DNA, which spans 39 bases and is read in frame from base 1. For CDR1 and CDR2, the germline V gene lists MNHNS and SASEGT. The receptor's source is a young woman with Graves' ophthalmopathy. This receptor chain uses TRBV6-1 and TRBJ2-7, with TRBD1 matching 10 junction bases. The sequenced sample consisted of blood. The DNA is TGTGCCAGCCCCGGGACAGGGGTCTACAAGCAGTACTTC. It codes for CASPGTGVYKQYF.